These T cell receptor beta chains were read from a single sample in a study of cytomegalovirus exposure and HLA in healthy donors. Clones were read by immunoSEQ multiplex PCR, and TCRdb kept only the in-frame ones, dropping some. The sample records 110,000 or so clones, approximately 77% being singletons. The source material was PBMCs. These receptors were taken from a man over 45 in good health and CMV-seropositive. Both conserved end residues are trimmed from each CDR3. Size is stated for part of the rows, as once, few or many counts, or as a class when the clone is expanded.

j_call,v_call,clone_size,cdr3_aa
TRBJ1-1,TRBV10-3,-,AITAGNTEAF
TRBJ2-1,TRBV4-1,few,ASSQGARYNEQF
TRBJ1-1,TRBV18,-,ASSPGTGTEAF
TRBJ2-2,TRBV5-1,once,ASSTLAGDTGELF
TRBJ2-5,TRBV2,-,ASTGQFQETQY
TRBJ1-4,TRBV4-2,-,ASSLPTGVSEKLF
TRBJ2-1,TRBV30,-,AWSVRLAHYNEQF
TRBJ2-3,TRBV4-1,-,ASSQERGAGGDTQY
TRBJ2-7,TRBV14,-,ASSLRTGSTGEQY
TRBJ1-2,TRBV6-6,-,ASSLGQGSGYT
TRBJ1-1,TRBV6-5,-,ASSRGRNTEAF
TRBJ2-1,TRBV30,-,ARAGPYNEQF
TRBJ2-3,TRBV7-2,few,ASNLLAGVDTQY
TRBJ1-2,TRBV28,-,ASSYLLGGDGYT
TRBJ1-3,TRBV5-1,-,ASSRQIGQDSGNTIY
TRBJ2-2,TRBV30,-,APEPAGGDTGELF
TRBJ2-7,TRBV10-3,-,AISEYRIQDRTVYEQY
TRBJ2-1,TRBV9,-,ASSMREGRGNEQF
TRBJ2-7,TRBV4-1,-,ASSQDWTSGFPYEQY
TRBJ1-1,TRBV11-3,-,ASSLAVNTEAF
TRBJ2-3,TRBV2,few,ASISGFTDTQY
TRBJ1-5,TRBV6-1,-,ASSVNRGNQPQH
TRBJ1-5,TRBV7-9,-,ASSPGQNQPQH
TRBJ1-4,TRBV28,-,ASSLEVTGNLKLF
TRBJ1-1,TRBV30,-,AWSVVANTEAF
TRBJ2-7,TRBV6-5,-,ASRGSYEQY
TRBJ1-2,TRBV18,-,ASSPRQGVGGYT
TRBJ1-1,TRBV5-1,once,ASNSQTGGTEAF
TRBJ1-3,TRBV5-5,-,ASSLQGNSGNTIY
TRBJ2-1,TRBV2,-,ASRRGGSTYNEQF
TRBJ1-5,TRBV20-1,-,SAREESVQH
TRBJ2-4,TRBV18,few,ASSADRGNIQY
TRBJ2-3,TRBV5-1,-,ASSFRGSHTDTQY
TRBJ1-1,TRBV15,-,ATSRDTENTEAF
TRBJ1-4,TRBV15,-,ATSRGETRDEKLF
TRBJ1-2,TRBV30,few,AWGGPPTNYGYT
TRBJ1-4,TRBV5-4,-,ASSLDRGATNEKLF
TRBJ1-2,TRBV6-1,once,ASSESAGGSYGYT
TRBJ2-7,TRBV28,-,ASSLLHGGAEQY
TRBJ2-5,TRBV29-1,-,SVQRGWAGGIQETQY
TRBJ2-2,TRBV5-6,few,ASSFGGSGGELF
TRBJ1-5,TRBV6-6,-,ASSAQYGTGDQPQH
TRBJ1-1,TRBV29-1,once,SVEDSTGGRTRGAF
TRBJ1-5,TRBV2,-,ASSGGTGEQPQH
TRBJ2-6,TRBV5-5,few,ASSERTGSTGANVLT